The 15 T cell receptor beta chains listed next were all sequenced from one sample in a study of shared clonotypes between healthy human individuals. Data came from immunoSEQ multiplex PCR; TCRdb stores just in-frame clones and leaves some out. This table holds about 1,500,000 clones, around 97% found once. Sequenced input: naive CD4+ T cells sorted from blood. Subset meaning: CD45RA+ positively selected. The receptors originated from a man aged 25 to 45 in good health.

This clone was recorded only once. CDR3 loop: CASSLEYRGGVDEQFF. The CDR3 DNA sequence: TGTGCCAGCAGCTTAGAGTATCGGGGGGGTGTCGATGAGCAGTTCTTC. The V call is TRBV11-3, the J call TRBJ2-1; 8 bases line up with TRBD2. The germline gives CDR1 SGHNT, CDR2 YENEEA. The CDR3 is 16 residues long. Trimming cost V 0 bases and J 8 bases; bases outside gene matches: 9.

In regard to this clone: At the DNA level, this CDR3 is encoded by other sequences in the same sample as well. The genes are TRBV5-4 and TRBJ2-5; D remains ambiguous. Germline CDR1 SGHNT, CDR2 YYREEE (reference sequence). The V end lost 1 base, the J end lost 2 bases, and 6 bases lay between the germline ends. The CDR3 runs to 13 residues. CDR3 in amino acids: CASSLPPQETQYF. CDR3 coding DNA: TGTGCCAGCAGCTTGCCGCCTCAAGAGACCCAGTACTTC.

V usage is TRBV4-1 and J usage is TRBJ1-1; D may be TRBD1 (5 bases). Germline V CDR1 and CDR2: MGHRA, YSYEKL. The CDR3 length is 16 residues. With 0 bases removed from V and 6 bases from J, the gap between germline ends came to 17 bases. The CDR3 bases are TGCGCCAGCAGCCAAGATTTGGTCGGGGCCTACCCTGAAGCTTTCTTT. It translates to CASSQDLVGAYPEAFF.

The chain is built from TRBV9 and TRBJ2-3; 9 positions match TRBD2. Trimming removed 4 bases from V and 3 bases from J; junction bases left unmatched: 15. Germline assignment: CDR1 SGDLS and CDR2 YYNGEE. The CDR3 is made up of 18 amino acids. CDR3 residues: CASSTSMSWGLATDTQYF. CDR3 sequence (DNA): TGTGCCAGCAGCACAAGTATGTCTTGGGGACTAGCAACAGATACGCAGTATTTT. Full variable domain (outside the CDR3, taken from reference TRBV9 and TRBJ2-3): DSGVTQTPKHLITATGQRVTLRCSPRSGDLSVYWYQQSLDQGLQFLIQYYNGEERAKGNILERFSAQQFPDLHSELNLSSLELGDSALYFCASSTSMSWGLATDTQYFGPGTRLTVL.

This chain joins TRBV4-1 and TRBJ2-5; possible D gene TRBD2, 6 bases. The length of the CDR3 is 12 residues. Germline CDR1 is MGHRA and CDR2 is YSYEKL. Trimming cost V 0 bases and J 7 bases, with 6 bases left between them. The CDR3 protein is CASSQERGTQYF. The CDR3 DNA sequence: TGCGCCAGCAGCCAAGAGCGGGGGACCCAGTACTTC.

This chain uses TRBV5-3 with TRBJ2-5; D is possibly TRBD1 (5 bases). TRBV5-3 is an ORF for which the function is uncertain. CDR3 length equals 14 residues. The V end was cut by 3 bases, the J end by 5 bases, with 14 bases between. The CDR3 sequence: CARSSTFWGETQYF. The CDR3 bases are TGTGCCAGAAGCTCGACCTTTTGGGGCGAGACCCAGTACTTC.

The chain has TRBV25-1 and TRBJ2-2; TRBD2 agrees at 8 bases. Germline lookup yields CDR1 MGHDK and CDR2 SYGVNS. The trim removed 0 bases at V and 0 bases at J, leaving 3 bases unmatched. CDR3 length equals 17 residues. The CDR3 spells CASSEYAGGSNTGELFF. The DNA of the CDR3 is TGTGCCAGCAGTGAATATGCGGGAGGTTCGAACACCGGGGAGCTGTTTTTT.

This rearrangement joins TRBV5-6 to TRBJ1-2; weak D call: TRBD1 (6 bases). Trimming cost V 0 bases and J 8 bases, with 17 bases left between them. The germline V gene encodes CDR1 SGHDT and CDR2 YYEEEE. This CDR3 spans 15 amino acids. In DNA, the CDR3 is TGTGCCAGCAGCTTGGAACAGGGAGTAAGGAGAGGCTACACCTTC. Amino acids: CASSLEQGVRRGYTF.

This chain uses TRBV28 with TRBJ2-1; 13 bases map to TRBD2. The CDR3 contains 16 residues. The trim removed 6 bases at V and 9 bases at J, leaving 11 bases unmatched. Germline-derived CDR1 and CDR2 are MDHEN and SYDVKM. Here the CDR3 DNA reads TGTGCCAGCAGATCTGCCGGGACTAGCGGGGCCTTTGAGCAGTTCTTC. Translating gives CASRSAGTSGAFEQFF.

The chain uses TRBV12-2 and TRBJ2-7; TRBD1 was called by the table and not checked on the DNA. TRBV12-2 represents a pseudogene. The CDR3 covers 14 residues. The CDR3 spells CASRLVETGSEQYF. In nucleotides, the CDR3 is TGTGCAAGTCGCTTAGTAGAGACAGGGTCCGAGCAGTACTTC.

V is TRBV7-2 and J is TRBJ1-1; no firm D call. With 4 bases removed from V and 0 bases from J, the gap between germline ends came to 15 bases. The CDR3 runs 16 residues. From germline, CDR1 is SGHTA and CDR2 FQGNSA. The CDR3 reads CASSSQDGEMNTEAFF. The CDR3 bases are TGTGCCAGCAGCTCTCAGGACGGGGAGATGAACACTGAAGCTTTCTTT.

The DNA for the CDR3 is TGTGCCAGCACGGAGGGGGCTCGTATAGTCCATCGTGAGACCCAGTACTTC. Protein sequence: CASTEGARIVHRETQYF. This chain connects TRBV28 to TRBJ2-5; tentatively, D is TRBD1 (7 bases). The V and J ends lost 7 bases and 5 bases respectively, with 26 bases between them. Germline V CDR1 and CDR2: MDHEN, SYDVKM. This CDR3 has 17 residues. The complete variable domain, with remaining parts taken from reference TRBV28 and TRBJ2-5, reads DVKVTQSSRYLVKRTGEKVFLECVQDMDHENMFWYRQDPGLGLRLIYFSYDVKMKEKGDIPEGYSVSREKKERFSLILESASTNQTSMYLCASTEGARIVHRETQYFGPGTRLLVL.

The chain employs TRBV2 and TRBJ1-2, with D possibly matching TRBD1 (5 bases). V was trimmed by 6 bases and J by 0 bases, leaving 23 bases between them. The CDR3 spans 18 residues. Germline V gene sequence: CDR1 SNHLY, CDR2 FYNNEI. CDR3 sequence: CASRGTSQAGYANYGYTF. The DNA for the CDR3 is TGTGCCAGCAGGGGGACCTCCCAAGCGGGGTACGCTAACTATGGCTACACCTTC.

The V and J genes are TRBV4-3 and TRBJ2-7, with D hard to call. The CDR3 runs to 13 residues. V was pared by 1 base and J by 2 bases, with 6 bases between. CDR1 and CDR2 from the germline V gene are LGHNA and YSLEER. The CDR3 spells CASSQGQTYEQYF. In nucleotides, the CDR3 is TGCGCCAGCAGCCAAGGTCAAACCTACGAGCAGTACTTC.

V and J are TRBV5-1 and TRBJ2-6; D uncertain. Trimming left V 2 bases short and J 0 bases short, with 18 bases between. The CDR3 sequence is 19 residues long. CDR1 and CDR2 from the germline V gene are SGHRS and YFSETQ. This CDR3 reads CASSLSSARQLSGANVLTF. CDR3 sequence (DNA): TGCGCCAGCAGCTTAAGTTCGGCCAGGCAGCTCTCTGGGGCCAACGTCCTGACTTTC.